This T cell receptor (beta chain) comes out of a study of post-analysis software for immune sequencing data. Whole-study context: Secondary progressive, relapsing-remitting and progressive-relapsing multiple sclerosis were among the included disease courses.

About this clonotype: No antigen is known for it.

Prepared TCR beta cDNA libraries contained unique molecular identifiers. cDNA molecules numbering some 500,000 came from roughly 1 to 10 million T cells. A single record per CDR3 protein comes from TCRdb applying MiXCR to the PCR reads. The sample holds around 440,000 distinct CDR3 sequences, approximately 45% seen once. Points from the study as a whole: Multiple sclerosis was associated with a significant reduction in normalized Chao1 diversity relative to controls. In patients, five TRBV segments were more frequent than in controls, with TRBV5-6, TRBV5-1 and TRBV20-1 among them. By F measure, samples from a shared preparation batch strongly co-clustered.

The CDR3 totals 16 residues. CDR1 is SQVTM and CDR2 is ANQGSEA in the germline V gene. V lost 6 bases, J lost 2 bases, and 9 bases stayed unmatched. Sequenced sample: blood. The chain couples TRBV29-1 to TRBJ2-6; 8 nucleotides match TRBD1. This receptor was obtained from a girl under 18 with multiple sclerosis. CDR3 nucleotide sequence: TGCAGCGTGGAGGACAGGGAGGCACCTGGGGCCAACGTCCTGACTTTC. Protein sequence: CSVEDREAPGANVLTF.